This T cell receptor beta chain was observed in a study of CD4 and CD8 cells across lung adenocarcinoma regions. Samples came from patients with localized non-small cell lung adenocarcinoma. This clonotype was found a few times. TCRdb redid the calling of the PCR reads with MiXCR, one entry per CDR3 protein. There are around 4,000 distinct CDR3 sequences in the sample; approximately 60% occur only once, and roughly 18% lies in the top ten. This CDR3 spans 15 amino acids. From germline, CDR1 is SGHDN and CDR2 FVKESK. V lost 2 bases and J lost 4, with 11 bases in between. The genes are TRBV14 and TRBJ2-2; the D gene is possibly TRBD1 (5 bases). The material sequenced was CD8+ T cells from the margin of a lung tumor. This TCR was sampled from a female donor with lung adenocarcinoma. The CD4 and CD8 labels of this study may be unreliable. The CDR3 DNA reads TGTGCCAGCAGCCAACGCAGGGCGCGCACCGGGGAGCTGTTTTTT. This translates into CASSQRRARTGELFF. The full variable domain, rest sourced from reference TRBV14 and TRBJ2-2, is EAGVTQFPSHSVIEKGQTVTLRCDPISGHDNLYWYRRVMGKEIKFLLHFVKESKQDESGMPNNRFLAERTGGTYSTLKVQPAELEDSGVYFCASSQRRARTGELFFGEGSRLTVL.